The clone carrying this TCR beta chain was seen a few times. Roughly 0.45 to 1 ug RNA was reverse transcribed with random hexamers. TCRdb ran MiXCR on the immunoSEQ multiplex PCR reads and lists one entry per CDR3 protein. Among more than 200,000 distinct CDR3 sequences listed, about 95% were seen once. This record comes from a study of CD8 T cells in Susac syndrome. V gave up 2 bases and J gave up 0 bases, with 13 bases separating them. The CDR3 is 15 amino acids. The germline V gene encodes CDR1 DFQATT and CDR2 SNEGSKA (reference sequence). This chain links TRBV20-1 with TRBJ1-1; TRBD1 might be the D (5 bases). The source material was CD4+ T cells from PBMCs. This TCR was sampled from a human donor with Susac syndrome. The CDR3 nucleotides read TGCAGTGCTAGACCCCGACAGTTCCTGAACACTGAAGCTTTCTTT. Protein product: CSARPRQFLNTEAFF.